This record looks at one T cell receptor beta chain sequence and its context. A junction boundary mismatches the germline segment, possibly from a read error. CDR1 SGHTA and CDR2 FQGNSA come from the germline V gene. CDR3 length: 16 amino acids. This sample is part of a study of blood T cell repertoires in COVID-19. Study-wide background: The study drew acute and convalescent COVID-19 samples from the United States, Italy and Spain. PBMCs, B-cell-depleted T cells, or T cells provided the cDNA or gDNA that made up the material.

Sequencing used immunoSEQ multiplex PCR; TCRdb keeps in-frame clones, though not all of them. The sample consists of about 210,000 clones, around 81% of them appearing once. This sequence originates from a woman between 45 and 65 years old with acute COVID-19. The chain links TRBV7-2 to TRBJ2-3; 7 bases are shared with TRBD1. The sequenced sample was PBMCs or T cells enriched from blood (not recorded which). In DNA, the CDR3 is TGTGCCAGTAGCTACTACAGGGGCTTAGGCACAGATACGCAGTATTTT. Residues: CASSYYRGLGTDTQYF.